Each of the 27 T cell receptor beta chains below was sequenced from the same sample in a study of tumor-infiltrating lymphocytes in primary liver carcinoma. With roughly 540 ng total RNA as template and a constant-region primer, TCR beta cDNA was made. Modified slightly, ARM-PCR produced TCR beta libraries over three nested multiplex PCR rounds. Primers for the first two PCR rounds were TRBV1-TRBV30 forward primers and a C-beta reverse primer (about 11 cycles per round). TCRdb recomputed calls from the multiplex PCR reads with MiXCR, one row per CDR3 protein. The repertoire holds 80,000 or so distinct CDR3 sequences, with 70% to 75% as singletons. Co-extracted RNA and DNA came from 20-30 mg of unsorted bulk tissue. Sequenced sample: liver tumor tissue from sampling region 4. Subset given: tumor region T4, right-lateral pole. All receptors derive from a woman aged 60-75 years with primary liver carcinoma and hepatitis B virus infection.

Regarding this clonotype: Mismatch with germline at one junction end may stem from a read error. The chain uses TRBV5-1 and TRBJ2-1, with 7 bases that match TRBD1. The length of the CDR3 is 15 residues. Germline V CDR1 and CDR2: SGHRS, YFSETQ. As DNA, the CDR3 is TGCGCTAGCAGCCCGGGGACAGCGTCGGCGGCGGAGCAGTTCTTC. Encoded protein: CASSPGTASAAEQFF.

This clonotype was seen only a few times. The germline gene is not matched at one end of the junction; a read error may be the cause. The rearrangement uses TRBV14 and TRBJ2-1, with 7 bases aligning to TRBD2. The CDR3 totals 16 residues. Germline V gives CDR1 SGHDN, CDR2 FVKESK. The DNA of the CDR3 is TGTGCCAGTAGCCTTCTCGGGGGGTTAACTGGCAATGAGCAGTTCTTC. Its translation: CASSLLGGLTGNEQFF.

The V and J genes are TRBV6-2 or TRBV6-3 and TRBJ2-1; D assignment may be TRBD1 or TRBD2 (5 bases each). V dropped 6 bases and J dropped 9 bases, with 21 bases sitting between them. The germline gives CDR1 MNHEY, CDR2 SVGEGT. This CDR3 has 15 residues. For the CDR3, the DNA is TGTGCCAGCAGCCTTACAATTGGGATTGGGGGTGAGCAGTTCTTC. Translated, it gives CASSLTIGIGGEQFF.

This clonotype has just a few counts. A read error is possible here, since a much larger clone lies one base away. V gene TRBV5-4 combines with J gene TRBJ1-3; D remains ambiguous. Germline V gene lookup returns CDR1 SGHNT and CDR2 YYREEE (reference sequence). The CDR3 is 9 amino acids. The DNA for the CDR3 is TGTGCCGGCAGCTCGCCTTTATATTTT. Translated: CAGSSPLYF.

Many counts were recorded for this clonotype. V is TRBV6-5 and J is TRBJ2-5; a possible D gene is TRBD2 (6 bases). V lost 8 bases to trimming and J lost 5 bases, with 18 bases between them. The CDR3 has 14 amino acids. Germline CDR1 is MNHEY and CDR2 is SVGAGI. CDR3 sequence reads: CASRRAQVAETQYF. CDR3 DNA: TGTGCCAGCCGGAGGGCGCAGGTGGCGGAGACCCAGTACTTC.

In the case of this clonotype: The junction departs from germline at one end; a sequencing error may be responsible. The CDR3 DNA follows: TGTGCCAGCATCAGTACAGGGTCAGGGGCCAACATCCTGACTTTC. Its translation: CASISTGSGANILTF. V is TRBV12-3 or TRBV12-4 and J is TRBJ2-6, with a tentative D call TRBD1 (6 bases). CDR3 length: 15 residues.

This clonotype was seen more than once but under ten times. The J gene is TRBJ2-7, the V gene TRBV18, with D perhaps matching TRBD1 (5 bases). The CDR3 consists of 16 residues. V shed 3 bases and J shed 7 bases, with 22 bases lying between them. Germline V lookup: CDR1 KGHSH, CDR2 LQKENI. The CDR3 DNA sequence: TGTGCCAGCTCACCTATACAGGCAAGCTCATTTGTGGAGCAGTACTTC. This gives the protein CASSPIQASSFVEQYF.

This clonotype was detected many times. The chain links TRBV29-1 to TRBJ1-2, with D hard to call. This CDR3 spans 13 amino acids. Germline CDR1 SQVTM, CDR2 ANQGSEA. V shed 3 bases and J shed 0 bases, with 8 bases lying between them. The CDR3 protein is CSVDDTPNYGYTF. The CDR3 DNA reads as TGCAGCGTTGATGACACCCCTAACTATGGCTACACCTTC.

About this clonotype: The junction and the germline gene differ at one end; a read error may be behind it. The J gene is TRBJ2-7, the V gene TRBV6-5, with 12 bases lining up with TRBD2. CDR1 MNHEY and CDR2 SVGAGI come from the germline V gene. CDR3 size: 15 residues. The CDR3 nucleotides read TGTGCCGGCAGTTTGACTAGCGGGAGCTCGTACGAGCAGTACTTC. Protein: CAGSLTSGSSYEQYF.

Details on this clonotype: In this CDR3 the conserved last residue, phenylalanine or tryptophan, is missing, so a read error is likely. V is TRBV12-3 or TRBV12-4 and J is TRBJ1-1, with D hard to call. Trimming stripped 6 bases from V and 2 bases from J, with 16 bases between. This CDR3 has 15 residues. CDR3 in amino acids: CASRPDRGDNTEAFS. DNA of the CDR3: TGTGCCAGCAGACCTGATAGAGGCGACAACACTGAAGCTTTCTCT.

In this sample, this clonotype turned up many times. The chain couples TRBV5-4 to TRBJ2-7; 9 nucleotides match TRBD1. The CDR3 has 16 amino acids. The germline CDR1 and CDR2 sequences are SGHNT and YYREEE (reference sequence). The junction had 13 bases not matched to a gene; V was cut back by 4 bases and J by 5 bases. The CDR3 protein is CASSGDPGQGRNEQYF. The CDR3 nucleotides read TGTGCCAGCAGCGGTGATCCGGGACAGGGCCGAAACGAGCAGTACTTC.

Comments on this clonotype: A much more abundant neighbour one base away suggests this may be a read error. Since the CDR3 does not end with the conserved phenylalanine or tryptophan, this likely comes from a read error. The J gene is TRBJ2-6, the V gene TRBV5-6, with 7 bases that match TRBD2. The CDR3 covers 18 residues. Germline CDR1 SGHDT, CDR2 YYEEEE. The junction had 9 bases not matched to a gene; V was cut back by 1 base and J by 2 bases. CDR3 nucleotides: TGTGCCAGCAGCTTGCAAGGCGGGAGTCTAACTGGGGCCAACGTCCTGACTTCC. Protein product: CASSLQGGSLTGANVLTS.

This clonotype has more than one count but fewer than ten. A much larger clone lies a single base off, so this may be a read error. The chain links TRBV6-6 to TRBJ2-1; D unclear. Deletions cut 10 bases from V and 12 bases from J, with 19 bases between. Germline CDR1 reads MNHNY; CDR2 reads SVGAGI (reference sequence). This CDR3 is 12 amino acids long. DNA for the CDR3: TGTGCCAACAGCCACACAGATCTCGGGCAGTTCTTC. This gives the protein CANSHTDLGQFF.

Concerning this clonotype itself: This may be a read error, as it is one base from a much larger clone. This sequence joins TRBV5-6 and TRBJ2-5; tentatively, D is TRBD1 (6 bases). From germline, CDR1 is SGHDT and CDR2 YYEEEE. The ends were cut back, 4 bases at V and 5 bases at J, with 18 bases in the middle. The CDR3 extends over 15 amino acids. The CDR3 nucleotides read TGTGCCAGCAGCAGATCCCGGATAGGGGGTGAGACCCAGTACTTC. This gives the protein CASSRSRIGGETQYF.

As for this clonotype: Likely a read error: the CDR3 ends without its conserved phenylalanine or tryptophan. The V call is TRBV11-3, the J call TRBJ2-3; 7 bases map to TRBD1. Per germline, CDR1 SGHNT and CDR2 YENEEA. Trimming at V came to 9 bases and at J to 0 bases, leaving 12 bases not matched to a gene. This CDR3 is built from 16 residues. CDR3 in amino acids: CASSPLQGSSTDTQYL. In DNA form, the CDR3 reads TGTGCCAGTAGCCCCCTACAGGGGTCAAGCACAGATACGCAGTATCTT.

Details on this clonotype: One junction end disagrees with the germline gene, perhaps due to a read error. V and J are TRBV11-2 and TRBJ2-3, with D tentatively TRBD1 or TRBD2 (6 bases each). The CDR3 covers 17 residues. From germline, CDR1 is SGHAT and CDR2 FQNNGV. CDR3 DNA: TGTGCCAGTAGCTTAGGGGGGCTAACGTACACGTCAGATAAGCAGTATTTT. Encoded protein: CASSLGGLTYTSDKQYF.

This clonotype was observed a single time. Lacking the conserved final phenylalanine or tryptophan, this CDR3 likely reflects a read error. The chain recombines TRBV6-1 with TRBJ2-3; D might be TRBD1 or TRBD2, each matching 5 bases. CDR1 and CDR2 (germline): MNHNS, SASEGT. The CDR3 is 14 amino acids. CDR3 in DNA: TGTGCCAGCGGTGAAGGGGACGGAACAGATACGCAGTATTCT. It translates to CASGEGDGTDTQYS.

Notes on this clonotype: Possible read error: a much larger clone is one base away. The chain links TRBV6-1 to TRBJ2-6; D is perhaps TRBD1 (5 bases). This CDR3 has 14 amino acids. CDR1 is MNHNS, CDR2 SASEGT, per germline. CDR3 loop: CASSDSSGASVLSF. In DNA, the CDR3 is TGTGCCAGCAGTGACAGCTCTGGGGCCAGCGTCCTGAGTTTC.

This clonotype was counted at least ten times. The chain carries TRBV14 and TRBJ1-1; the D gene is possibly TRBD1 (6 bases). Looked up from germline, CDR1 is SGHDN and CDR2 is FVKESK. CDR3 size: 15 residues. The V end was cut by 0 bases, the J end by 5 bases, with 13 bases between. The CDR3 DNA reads TGTGCCAGCAGCCAAGATGGCAGGGGTCGGACTGAAGCTTTCTTT. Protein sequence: CASSQDGRGRTEAFF.

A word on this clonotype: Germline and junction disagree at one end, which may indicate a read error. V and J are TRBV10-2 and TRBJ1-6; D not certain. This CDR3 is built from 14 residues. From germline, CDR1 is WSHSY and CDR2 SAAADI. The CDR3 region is CAISEGGNSSPLHF. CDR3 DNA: TGCGCCATCAGTGAGGGAGGGAATAGTTCACCCCTCCACTTT.

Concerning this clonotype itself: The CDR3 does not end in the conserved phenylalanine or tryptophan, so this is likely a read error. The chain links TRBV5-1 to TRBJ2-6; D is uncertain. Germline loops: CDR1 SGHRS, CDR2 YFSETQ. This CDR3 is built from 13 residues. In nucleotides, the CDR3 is TGCGCCAGCAGCTCCTCTGGGGTCAACGTCCTGACTCTC. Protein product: CASSSSGVNVLTL.

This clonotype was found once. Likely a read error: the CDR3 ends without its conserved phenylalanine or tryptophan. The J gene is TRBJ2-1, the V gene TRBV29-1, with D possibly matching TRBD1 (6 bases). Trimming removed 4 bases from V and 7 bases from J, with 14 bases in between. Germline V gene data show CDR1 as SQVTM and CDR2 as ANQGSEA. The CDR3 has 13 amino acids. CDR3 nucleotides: TGCAGCGTTGTAGAACCAACAGGGAATGAGCAGTTCTTA. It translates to CSVVEPTGNEQFL.

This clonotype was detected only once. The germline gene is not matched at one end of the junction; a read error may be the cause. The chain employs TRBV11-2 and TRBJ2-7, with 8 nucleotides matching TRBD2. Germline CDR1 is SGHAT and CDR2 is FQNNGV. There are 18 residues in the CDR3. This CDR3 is CASSLDWVNLAGPNEQYF. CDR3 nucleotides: TGTGCTAGCAGCTTAGATTGGGTCAATCTAGCGGGTCCCAACGAGCAGTACTTC.

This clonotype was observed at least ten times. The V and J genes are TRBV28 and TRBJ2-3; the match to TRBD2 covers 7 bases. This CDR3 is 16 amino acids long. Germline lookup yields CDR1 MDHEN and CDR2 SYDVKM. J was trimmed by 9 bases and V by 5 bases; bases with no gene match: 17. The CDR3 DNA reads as TGTGCCAGCAGTCCCCCCCCGAGCGCCGGGGGAGGGACGCAGTATTTT. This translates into CASSPPPSAGGGTQYF.

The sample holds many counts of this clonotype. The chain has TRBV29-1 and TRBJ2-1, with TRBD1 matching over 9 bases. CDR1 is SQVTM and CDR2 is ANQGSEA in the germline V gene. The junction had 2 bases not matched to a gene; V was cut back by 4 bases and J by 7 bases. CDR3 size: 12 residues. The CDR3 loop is CSVGGQGNEQFF. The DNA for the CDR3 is TGCAGCGTTGGGGGACAGGGAAATGAGCAGTTCTTC.

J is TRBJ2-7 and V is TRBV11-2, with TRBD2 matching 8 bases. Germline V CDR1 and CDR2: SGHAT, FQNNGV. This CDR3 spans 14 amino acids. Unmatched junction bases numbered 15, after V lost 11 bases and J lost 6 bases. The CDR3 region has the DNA TGTGCCTGTAGCAGGACTAGCCATCTCCTCGAGCAGTACTTC. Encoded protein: CACSRTSHLLEQYF.

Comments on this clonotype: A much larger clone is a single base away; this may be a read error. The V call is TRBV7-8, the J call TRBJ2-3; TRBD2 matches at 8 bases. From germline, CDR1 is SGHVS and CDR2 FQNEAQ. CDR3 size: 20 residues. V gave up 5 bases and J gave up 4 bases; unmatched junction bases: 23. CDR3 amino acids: CASSIRRLPGLSGGADTQYF. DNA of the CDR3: TGTGCCAGCAGCATCAGAAGATTACCGGGACTATCGGGAGGGGCAGATACGCAGTATTTT.